These 23 T cell receptor beta chains originate from one sample sequenced in a study of T cells after posttransplantation cyclophosphamide. Sampled 1 year posttransplant, controls received myeloablative marrow transplants, methotrexate and a calcineurin inhibitor. Measured with immunoSEQ multiplex PCR; TCRdb has only the in-frame clones, and not every one. This sample has 9,500 to 15,000 clones, with roughly four fifths found just once. The starting material was PBMCs, obtained 367 days after allogeneic stem cell transplant with calcineurin inhibitor and methotrexate. These receptors all stem from a male patient in his thirties who received an allogeneic stem cell transplant from an unrelated donor, was CMV-positive, and had acute GVHD only. Some T cells could come from the graft donor.

This chain links TRBV5-6 with TRBJ1-5; 7 bases align to TRBD1. Germline lookup yields CDR1 SGHDT and CDR2 YYEEEE. The CDR3 contains 16 residues. Losses at the gene ends were 4 bases for V and 9 bases for J; bases not matched to a gene: 16. CDR3 protein: CASSRTGQVAFGPQHF. The CDR3 DNA sequence: TGTGCCAGCAGCCGAACCGGACAGGTGGCGTTTGGGCCCCAGCATTTT.

This rearrangement joins TRBV5-5 to TRBJ2-7, with 7 bases that match TRBD1. The V segment lost 3 bases and the J segment 3 bases; nucleotides outside the gene matches: 9. Germline-derived CDR1 and CDR2 are SGHKS and YYEKEE (reference sequence). This CDR3 contains 15 residues. CDR3: CASSSSPGQIYEQYF. CDR3 DNA sequence: TGTGCCAGCAGCTCGTCCCCGGGACAGATCTACGAGCAGTACTTC.

J is TRBJ2-1 and V is TRBV6-4; TRBD1 agrees at 8 bases. Per germline, CDR1 MRHNA and CDR2 SNTAGT. The CDR3 has 14 residues. The V gene end was trimmed by 5 bases and the J gene end by 4 bases; junction bases not matched to a gene: 4. The CDR3 bases are TGTGCCAGCAGTCCAGGGGGCGATTACAATGAGCAGTTCTTC. Protein product: CASSPGGDYNEQFF.

In DNA, the CDR3 is TGTGCCAGCAGCTGGGATCGTGGGGCCCCTTCCTACAATGAGCAGTTCTTC. This gives the protein CASSWDRGAPSYNEQFF. The rearrangement uses TRBV7-8 and TRBJ2-1; tentatively, D is TRBD1 (5 bases). CDR3 length equals 17 residues. Germline CDR1 and CDR2: SGHVS and FQNEAQ. V was cut by 4 bases and J by 1 base, with 17 bases left in between.

This clone has a single count. The chain is built from TRBV6-6 and TRBJ2-6; no clear D gene. Germline-derived CDR1 and CDR2 are MNHNY and SVGAGI (reference sequence). This CDR3 contains 16 residues. Trimming took off 6 bases at V and 0 bases at J, with 12 bases between the two ends. CDR3: CASSLFISSGANVLTF. CDR3 DNA: TGTGCCAGCAGCCTATTTATTAGCTCTGGGGCCAACGTCCTGACTTTC.

J is TRBJ1-1 and V is TRBV7-2; 10 nucleotides agree with TRBD1. Germline V gene lookup returns CDR1 SGHTA and CDR2 FQGNSA. After removal of 4 bases from V and 5 bases from J, the junction contained 7 bases not matched to a gene. CDR3 size: 15 residues. The CDR3 bases are TGTGCCAGCAGCTCAGAAGGGACAGGGGTTACTGAAGCTTTCTTT. Translated: CASSSEGTGVTEAFF.

V and J are TRBV11-2 and TRBJ1-1; D ambiguous. Trimming cost V 1 base and J 2 bases, with 8 bases left between them. Germline V gene sequence: CDR1 SGHAT, CDR2 FQNNGV. The CDR3 consists of 14 residues. CDR3 sequence reads: CASSLVVTNTEAFF. The CDR3 bases are TGTGCCAGCAGCTTAGTGGTGACTAACACTGAAGCTTTCTTT.

The rearrangement links TRBV4-1 to TRBJ1-1; D is ambiguous. Germline lookup yields CDR1 MGHRA and CDR2 YSYEKL. V gave up 1 base and J gave up 5 bases, with 14 bases separating them. CDR3 size: 15 residues. The CDR3 DNA is TGCGCCAGCAGCCAAGTTGGCGGGAAGGAGACTGAAGCTTTCTTT. Its translation is CASSQVGGKETEAFF.

The chain has TRBV11-3 and TRBJ2-1, with 13 bases lining up with TRBD2. This CDR3 contains 15 residues. V gave up 5 bases and J gave up 10 bases; unmatched junction bases: 8. Germline V lookup: CDR1 SGHNT, CDR2 YENEEA. DNA for the CDR3: TGTGCCAGCAGCGTACTAGCGGGAGGGCCAGGGGAGCAGTTCTTC. Translated, it gives CASSVLAGGPGEQFF.

The chain carries TRBV4-1 and TRBJ2-7; D is possibly TRBD1 (6 bases). The ends were cut back, 3 bases at V and 7 bases at J, with 19 bases in the middle. Germline V lookup: CDR1 MGHRA, CDR2 YSYEKL. The CDR3 loop spans 15 amino acids. CDR3 nucleotide sequence: TGCGCCAGCAGCCAGCAGGCAGGGGCTCCTACGGAGCAGTACTTC. This sequence encodes CASSQQAGAPTEQYF.

The rearrangement joins TRBV19 to TRBJ1-5, with TRBD1 matching 7 bases. The CDR3 covers 16 residues. Losses at the gene ends were 6 bases for V and 2 bases for J; bases not matched to a gene: 10. The germline V gene has CDR1 LNHDA and CDR2 SQIVND (reference sequence). In DNA, the CDR3 is TGTGCCAGTAGCATTCTCGGCGGGACAGGCAATCAGCCCCAGCATTTT. Its translation: CASSILGGTGNQPQHF.

The chain couples TRBV4-1 to TRBJ2-7; D is uncertain. V gave up 3 bases and J gave up 4 bases, with 10 bases separating them. The CDR3 runs to 13 residues. Looked up from germline, CDR1 is MGHRA and CDR2 is YSYEKL. CDR3 protein: CASSHRLGYEQYF. CDR3 nucleotide sequence: TGCGCCAGCAGCCACCGCCTAGGTTACGAGCAGTACTTC.

This clone occurred once. The V and J genes are TRBV30 and TRBJ1-5; D unresolved. The CDR3 is made up of 13 amino acids. Germline V gene sequence: CDR1 GTSNPN, CDR2 SVGIG (reference sequence). Deletions cut 1 base from V and 5 bases from J, with 9 bases between. The DNA of the CDR3 is TGTGCCTGGAGTGAACAGATTTATCAGCCCCAGCATTTT. It specifies CAWSEQIYQPQHF.

The V call is TRBV19, the J call TRBJ2-7; TRBD2 might be the D (6 bases). Trimming took 2 bases from V and 3 from J, leaving 17 bases between them. Per the germline V gene, CDR1 is LNHDA and CDR2 is SQIVND (reference sequence). The CDR3 is 16 residues long. CDR3 nucleotide sequence: TGTGCCAGTAGTATAAGTTACGCTAGCGTTCTCTACGAGCAGTACTTC. This codes for CASSISYASVLYEQYF. The complete variable domain, with remaining parts taken from reference TRBV19 and TRBJ2-7, reads DGGITQSPKYLFRKEGQNVTLSCEQNLNHDAMYWYRQDPGQGLRLIYYSQIVNDFQKGDIAEGYSVSREKKESFPLTVTSAQKNPTAFYLCASSISYASVLYEQYFGPGTRLTVT.

The gene calls are TRBV5-1 and TRBJ1-3, with 8 nucleotides matching TRBD1. V gave up 4 bases and J gave up 2 bases; unmatched junction bases: 5. The CDR3 has 15 residues. Germline-derived CDR1 and CDR2 are SGHRS and YFSETQ. In DNA form, the CDR3 reads TGCGCCAGCAGCCTGGACAGGGTGGCTGGAAACACCATATATTTT. Its translation: CASSLDRVAGNTIYF.

J is TRBJ1-2 and V is TRBV10-3, with D possibly TRBD1 on 5 matching bases. The ends were cut back, 6 bases at V and 8 bases at J, with 19 bases in the middle. Germline CDR1 and CDR2: ENHRY and SYGVKD. The CDR3 runs to 14 residues. The CDR3 bases are TGTGCCATCAGGACAGACTCCGTAGCCGTCGGCTACACCTTC. This codes for CAIRTDSVAVGYTF.

The V call is TRBV19, the J call TRBJ2-5; a possible D gene is TRBD2 (6 bases). V lost 5 bases and J lost 4, with 14 bases in between. Germline V gives CDR1 LNHDA, CDR2 SQIVND (reference sequence). This CDR3 has 14 amino acids. DNA for the CDR3: TGTGCCAGTAGTGGGACTTCAAATCGAGAGACCCAGTACTTC. It codes for CASSGTSNRETQYF.

The chain links TRBV13 to TRBJ2-1; 7 nucleotides align to TRBD2. CDR1 and CDR2 (germline): PRHDT, FYEKMQ (reference sequence). The trim removed 0 bases at V and 7 bases at J, leaving 9 bases unmatched. The CDR3 runs to 16 residues. The CDR3 bases are TGTGCCAGCAGCTTAGGGGGGGGGACCGGTAAGAATGAGCAGTTCTTC. This gives the protein CASSLGGGTGKNEQFF.

The genes are TRBV5-6 and TRBJ2-7; TRBD1 matches at 8 bases. The CDR3 spans 15 residues. V lost 3 bases, J lost 7 bases, and 12 bases stayed unmatched. Looked up from germline, CDR1 is SGHDT and CDR2 is YYEEEE. The CDR3 is CASSYRDRSLEEQYF. In DNA, the CDR3 is TGTGCCAGCAGCTACCGGGACAGGTCTTTGGAGGAGCAGTACTTC.

This chain joins TRBV5-1 and TRBJ2-7, with D possibly matching TRBD2 (6 bases). Germline assignment: CDR1 SGHRS and CDR2 YFSETQ. This CDR3 is built from 13 residues. Trimming stripped 4 bases from V and 5 bases from J, with 13 bases between. In DNA, the CDR3 is TGCGCCAGCAGCACTAGCATCGTCGACGAGCAGTACTTC. This translates into CASSTSIVDEQYF.

This clone was seen only a few times. This rearrangement joins TRBV10-3 to TRBJ1-1; 10 bases are shared with TRBD1. With 4 bases clipped from V and 3 bases from J, the junction kept 5 bases outside the gene matches. This CDR3 region has 15 residues. The germline V gene encodes CDR1 ENHRY and CDR2 SYGVKD. CDR3 in DNA: TGTGCCATCAGTGTTAGGGGGACAGGGGACACTGAAGCTTTCTTT. It encodes CAISVRGTGDTEAFF.

DNA for the CDR3: TGTGCCAGCAGCTTAATGGACAGGTCTTATGGCTACACCTTC. Translation: CASSLMDRSYGYTF. The V gene is TRBV7-6, the J gene TRBJ1-2; 7 bases align to TRBD1. The CDR3 is 14 amino acids. CDR1 SGHVS and CDR2 FNYEAQ come from the germline V gene. V was pared by 2 bases and J by 5 bases, with 5 bases of the junction left unmatched.

A few counts support this clone. The chain has TRBV11-2 and TRBJ1-2, with a possible D match to TRBD1 (6 bases). The germline V and J ends were trimmed by 6 bases and 3 bases, with 29 bases remaining between them. This CDR3 has 19 residues. CDR1 and CDR2 (germline): SGHAT, FQNNGV. CDR3 amino acids: CASRRMQGRVITQDYGYTF. The CDR3 DNA follows: TGTGCCAGCAGGCGAATGCAGGGGAGGGTGATTACTCAGGACTATGGCTACACCTTC.